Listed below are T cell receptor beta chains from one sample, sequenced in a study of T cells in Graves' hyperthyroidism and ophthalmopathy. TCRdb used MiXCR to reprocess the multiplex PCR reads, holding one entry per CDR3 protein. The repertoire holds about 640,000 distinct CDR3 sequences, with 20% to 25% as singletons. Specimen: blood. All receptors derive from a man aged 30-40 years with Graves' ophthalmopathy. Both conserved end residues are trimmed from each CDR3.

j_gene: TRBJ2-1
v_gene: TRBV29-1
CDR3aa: SVEGLAGGPSYNEQF

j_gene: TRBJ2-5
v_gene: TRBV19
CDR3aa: ASSTGAQETQY

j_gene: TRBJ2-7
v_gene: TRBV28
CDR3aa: ASSPPSAGTLPQY

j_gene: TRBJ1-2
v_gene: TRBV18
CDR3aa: ASSGPGHGYT

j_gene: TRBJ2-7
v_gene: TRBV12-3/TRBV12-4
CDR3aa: ASSLARWTAPGTSPHEQY

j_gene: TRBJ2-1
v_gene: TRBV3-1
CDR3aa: ASSPETFSYNEQF

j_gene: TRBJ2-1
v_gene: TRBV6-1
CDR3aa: ASRLAGEQF

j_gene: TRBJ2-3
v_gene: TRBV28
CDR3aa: ASSPIGLAGGRGTDTQY

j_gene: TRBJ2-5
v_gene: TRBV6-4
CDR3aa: ASPLRKGPHWRGETQY

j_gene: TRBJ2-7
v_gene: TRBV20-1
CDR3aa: SARDSGDRYEQY

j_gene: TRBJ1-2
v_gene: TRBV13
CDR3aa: ASSLARRITGRNGYT

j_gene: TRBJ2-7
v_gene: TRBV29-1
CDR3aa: SVSLAGGLGYEQY

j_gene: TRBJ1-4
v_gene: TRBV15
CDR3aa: ATSRPLQGRNEKLF

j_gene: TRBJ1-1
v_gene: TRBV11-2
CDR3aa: ASSQGQGWNTEAF

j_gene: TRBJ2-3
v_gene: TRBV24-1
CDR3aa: ATGPPGLAGVDTQY

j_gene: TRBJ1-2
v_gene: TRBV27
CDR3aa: ASSLNSPNYGYT

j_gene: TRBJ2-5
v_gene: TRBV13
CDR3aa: ASRKTGDKGTQY

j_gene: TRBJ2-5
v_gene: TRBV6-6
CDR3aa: ASSYSTSGGQETQY

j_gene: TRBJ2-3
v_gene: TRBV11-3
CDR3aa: ASSSRLDDTQY

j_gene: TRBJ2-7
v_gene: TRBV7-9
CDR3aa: ASSFPGTAYEQY

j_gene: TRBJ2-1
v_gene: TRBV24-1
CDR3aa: ATSGYANEQF

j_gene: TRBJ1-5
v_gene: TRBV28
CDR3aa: ASSVREEPQH

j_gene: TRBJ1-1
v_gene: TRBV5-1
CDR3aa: ASTLRGQNTEAF

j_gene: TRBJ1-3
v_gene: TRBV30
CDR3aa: AWSENSAGNTIY

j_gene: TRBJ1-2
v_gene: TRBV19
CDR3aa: AIRTDYGYT

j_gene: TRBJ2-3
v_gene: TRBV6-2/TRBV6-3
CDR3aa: ASSYMKSLTDTQY